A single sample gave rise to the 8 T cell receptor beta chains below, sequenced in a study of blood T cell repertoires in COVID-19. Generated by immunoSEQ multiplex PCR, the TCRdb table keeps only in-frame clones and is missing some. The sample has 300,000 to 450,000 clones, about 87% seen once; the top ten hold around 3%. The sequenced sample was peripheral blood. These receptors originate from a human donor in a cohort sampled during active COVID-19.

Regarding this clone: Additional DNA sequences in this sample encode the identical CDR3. In DNA, the CDR3 is TGTGCCAGTAGTATAGGAACAGCAAACTATGGCTACACCTTC. This gives the protein CASSIGTANYGYTF. The rearrangement links TRBV19 to TRBJ1-2, with no clear D. V lost 1 base and J 2 bases, leaving 8 bases between the germline ends. The germline V gene encodes CDR1 LNHDA and CDR2 SQIVND (reference sequence). The CDR3 covers 14 residues. The variable domain in full, completed from reference TRBV19 and TRBJ1-2, reads DGGITQSPKYLFRKEGQNVTLSCEQNLNHDAMYWYRQDPGQGLRLIYYSQIVNDFQKGDIAEGYSVSREKKESFPLTVTSAQKNPTAFYLCASSIGTANYGYTFGSGTRLTVV.

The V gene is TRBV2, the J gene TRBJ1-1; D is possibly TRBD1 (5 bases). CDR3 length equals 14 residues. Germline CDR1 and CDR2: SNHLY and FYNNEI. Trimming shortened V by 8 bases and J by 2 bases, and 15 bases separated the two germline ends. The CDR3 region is CASGEGTVNTEAFF. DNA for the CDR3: TGTGCCAGCGGGGAGGGGACGGTCAACACTGAAGCTTTCTTT.

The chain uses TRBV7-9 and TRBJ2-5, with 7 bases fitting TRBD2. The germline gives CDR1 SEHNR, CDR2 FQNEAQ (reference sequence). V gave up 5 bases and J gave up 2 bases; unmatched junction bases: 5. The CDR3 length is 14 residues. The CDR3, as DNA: TGTGCCAGCAGCGTCAGCGGGGTGCAAGAGACCCAGTACTTC. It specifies CASSVSGVQETQYF.

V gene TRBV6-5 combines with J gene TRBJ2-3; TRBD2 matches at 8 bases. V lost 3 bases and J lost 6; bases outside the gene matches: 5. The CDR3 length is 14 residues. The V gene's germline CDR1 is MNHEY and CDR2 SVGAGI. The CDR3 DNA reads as TGTGCCAGCAGTTATGCGGGAGGTATCGATACGCAGTATTTT. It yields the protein CASSYAGGIDTQYF.

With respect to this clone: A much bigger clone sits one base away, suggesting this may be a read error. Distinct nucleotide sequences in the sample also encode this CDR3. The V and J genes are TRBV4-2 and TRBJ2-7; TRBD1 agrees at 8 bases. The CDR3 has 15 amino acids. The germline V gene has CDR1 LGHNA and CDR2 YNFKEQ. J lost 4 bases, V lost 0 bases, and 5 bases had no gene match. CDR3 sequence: CASSQDQGAHYEQYF. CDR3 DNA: TGTGCCAGCAGCCAAGATCAGGGGGCCCATTACGAGCAGTACTTC.

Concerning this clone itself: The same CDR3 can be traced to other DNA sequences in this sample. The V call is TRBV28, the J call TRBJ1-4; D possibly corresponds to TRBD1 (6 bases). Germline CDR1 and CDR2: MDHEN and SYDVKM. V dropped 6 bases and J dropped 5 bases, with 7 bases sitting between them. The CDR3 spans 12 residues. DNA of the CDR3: TGTGCCAGCAGGACAGGCAATGAAAAACTGTTTTTT. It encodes CASRTGNEKLFF.

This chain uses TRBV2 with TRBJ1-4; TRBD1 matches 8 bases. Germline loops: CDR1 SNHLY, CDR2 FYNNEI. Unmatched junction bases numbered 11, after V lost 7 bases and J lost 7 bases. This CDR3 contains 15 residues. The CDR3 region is CASTVDRDFGEKLFF. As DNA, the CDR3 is TGTGCCAGCACGGTGGACAGGGATTTTGGTGAAAAACTGTTTTTT.

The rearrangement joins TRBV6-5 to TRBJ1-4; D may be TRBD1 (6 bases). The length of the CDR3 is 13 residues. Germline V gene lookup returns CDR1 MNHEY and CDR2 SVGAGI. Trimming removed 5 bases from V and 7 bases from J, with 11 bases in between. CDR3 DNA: TGTGCCAGCAGTAGATACAGGGTTGAAAAACTGTTTTTT. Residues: CASSRYRVEKLFF.